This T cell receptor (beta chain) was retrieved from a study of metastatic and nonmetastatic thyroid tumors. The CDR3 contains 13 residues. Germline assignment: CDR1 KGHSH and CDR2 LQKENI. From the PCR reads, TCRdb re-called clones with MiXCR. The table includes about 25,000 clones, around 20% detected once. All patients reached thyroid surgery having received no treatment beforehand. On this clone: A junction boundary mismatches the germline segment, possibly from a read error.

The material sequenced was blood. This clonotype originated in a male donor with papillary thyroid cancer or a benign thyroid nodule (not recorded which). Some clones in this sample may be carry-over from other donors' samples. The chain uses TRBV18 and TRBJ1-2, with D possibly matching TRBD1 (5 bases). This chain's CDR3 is CVSSPPGLYGYTF. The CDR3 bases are TGTGTCAGCTCACCACCGGGGCTGTATGGCTACACCTTC.